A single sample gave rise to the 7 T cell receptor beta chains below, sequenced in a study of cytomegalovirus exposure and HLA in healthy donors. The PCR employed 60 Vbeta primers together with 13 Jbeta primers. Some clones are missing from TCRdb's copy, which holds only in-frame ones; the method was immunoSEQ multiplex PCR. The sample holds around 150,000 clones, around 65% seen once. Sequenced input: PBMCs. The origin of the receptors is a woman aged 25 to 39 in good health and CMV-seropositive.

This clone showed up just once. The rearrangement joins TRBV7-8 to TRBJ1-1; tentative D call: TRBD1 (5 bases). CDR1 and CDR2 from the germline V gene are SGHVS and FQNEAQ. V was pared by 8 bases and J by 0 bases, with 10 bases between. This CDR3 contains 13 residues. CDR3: CASRDRMNTEAFF. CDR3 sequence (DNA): TGTGCCAGCCGAGACAGAATGAACACTGAAGCTTTCTTT.

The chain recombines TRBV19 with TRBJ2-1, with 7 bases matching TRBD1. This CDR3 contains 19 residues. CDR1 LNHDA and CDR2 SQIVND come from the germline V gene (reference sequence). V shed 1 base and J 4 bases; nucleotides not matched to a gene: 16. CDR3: CASSIGQVVLQGFYNEQFF. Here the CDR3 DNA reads TGTGCCAGTAGTATAGGGCAGGTGGTTCTACAGGGGTTTTACAATGAGCAGTTCTTC.

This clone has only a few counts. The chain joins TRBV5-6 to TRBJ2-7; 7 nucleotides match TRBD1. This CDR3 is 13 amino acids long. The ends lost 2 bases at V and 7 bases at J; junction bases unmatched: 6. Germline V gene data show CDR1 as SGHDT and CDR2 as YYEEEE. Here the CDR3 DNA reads TGTGCCAGCAGCTTCGGCAGGGGGTTGGAGCAGTACTTC. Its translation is CASSFGRGLEQYF.

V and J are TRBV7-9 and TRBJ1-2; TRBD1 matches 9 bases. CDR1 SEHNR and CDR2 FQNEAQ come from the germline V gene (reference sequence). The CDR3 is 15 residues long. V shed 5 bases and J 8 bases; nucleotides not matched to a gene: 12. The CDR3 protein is CASSKDSGTGNGYTF. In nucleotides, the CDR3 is TGTGCCAGCAGCAAAGATTCCGGGACAGGGAACGGCTACACCTTC.

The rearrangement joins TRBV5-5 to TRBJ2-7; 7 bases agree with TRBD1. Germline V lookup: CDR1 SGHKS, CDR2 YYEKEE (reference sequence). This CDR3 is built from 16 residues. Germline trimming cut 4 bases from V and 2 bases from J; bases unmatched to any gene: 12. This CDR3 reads CASSQGVILSAYEQYF. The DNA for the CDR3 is TGTGCCAGCAGCCAGGGGGTTATATTGTCGGCCTACGAGCAGTACTTC.

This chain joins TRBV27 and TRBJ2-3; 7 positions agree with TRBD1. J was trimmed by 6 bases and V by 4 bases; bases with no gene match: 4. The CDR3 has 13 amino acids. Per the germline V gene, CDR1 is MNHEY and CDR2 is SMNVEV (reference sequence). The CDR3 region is CASSCWDSDTQYF. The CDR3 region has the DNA TGTGCCAGCAGTTGCTGGGACAGTGATACGCAGTATTTT.

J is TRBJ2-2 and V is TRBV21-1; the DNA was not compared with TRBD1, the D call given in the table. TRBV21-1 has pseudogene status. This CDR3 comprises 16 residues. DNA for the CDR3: TGTGCCAGCAGCAAAGAAGGGGACAGGGACACCGGGGAGCTGTTTTTT. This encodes CASSKEGDRDTGELFF.